The rows below give T cell receptor beta chains drawn from one sample of a study of cytomegalovirus exposure and HLA in healthy donors. The table came from immunoSEQ multiplex PCR; TCRdb's copy has only in-frame clones and leaves some out. The table records more than 90,000 clones, around three quarters of them present only once. Source material: PBMCs. The origin of the receptors is a human donor in good health. CDR3s include the opening cysteine and the closing phenylalanine or tryptophan. The D gene is left open where the match is weak. A row's size may be missing; if present it is once, few, many or a size class.

size	D	J	V	DNA	CDR3
NA	NA	TRBJ1-5	TRBV12-1	TGTGCCAGCAGCTTAAGAGGCCCGGCTGGTCAGCCCCAGCATTTT	CASSLRGPAGQPQHF
NA	NA	TRBJ2-3	TRBV15	TGTGCCACCAGCAGAGGTGCAACAGGGCTCATCTCTAGCACAGATACGCAGTATTTT	CATSRGATGLISSTDTQYF
NA	NA	TRBJ2-2	TRBV5-5	TGTGCCAGCAGCTTGGAACTAACAACCTTAAACACCGGGGAGCTGTTTTTT	CASSLELTTLNTGELFF
NA	TRBD1	TRBJ1-1	TRBV7-9	TGTGCCAGCAGCTTTTCGACAGGGAGAGGCACTGAAGCTTTCTTT	CASSFSTGRGTEAFF
NA	TRBD2	TRBJ2-3	TRBV6-5	TGTGCCAGCACCCGGGGGGAGGAGCAGTATTTT	CASTRGEEQYF
NA	NA	TRBJ2-7	TRBV5-1	TGCGCCAGCAGCCTTGACAGATGGTCCGAGCAGTACTTC	CASSLDRWSEQYF
NA	TRBD1	TRBJ1-2	TRBV19	TGTGCCAGTAAGCCCCAGGGGGTATTCCATGGCTACACCTTC	CASKPQGVFHGYTF
NA	TRBD2	TRBJ2-5	TRBV9	TGTGCCAGCAGCCCCCGGGGTAGCGGGGAGACCCAGTACTTC	CASSPRGSGETQYF
NA	TRBD1	TRBJ1-5	TRBV10-1	TGCGCCAGCAGGATACCGGGACAGGAGTATTTTCAGCCCCAGCATTTT	CASRIPGQEYFQPQHF
few	NA	TRBJ1-2	TRBV4-3	TGCGCCAGCAGCCAAGATCGCGGGCTAGATACTGGCTACACCTTC	CASSQDRGLDTGYTF
once	NA	TRBJ1-4	TRBV7-9	TGTGCCAGCAGCTTAGCGCGGGAAAAACTGTTTTTT	CASSLAREKLFF
NA	NA	TRBJ2-7	TRBV7-2	TGTGCCAGCAGCTTGTTGGGTTCGGAGGGGGAGCAGTACTTC	CASSLLGSEGEQYF
NA	NA	TRBJ2-1	TRBV7-9	TGTGCCAGCAGCTCCTCCTCTGGACGGACTACCTCATACAATGAGCAGTTCTTC	CASSSSSGRTTSYNEQFF
NA	NA	TRBJ2-1	TRBV11-2	TGTGCCAGCAGCTTAGGGGGGGGGCACTACTACAATGAGCAGTTCTTC	CASSLGGGHYYNEQFF
NA	NA	TRBJ2-3	TRBV5-1	TGCGCCAGCAGCTCACAACAGGCTGTTTCTAGCACAGATACGCAGTATTTT	CASSSQQAVSSTDTQYF
NA	TRBD1	TRBJ1-4	TRBV28	TGTGCCAGCAGTTTGGATCGGGACAGGGTACTTGGGAATGAAAAACTGTTTTTT	CASSLDRDRVLGNEKLFF
NA	TRBD1	TRBJ2-7	TRBV19	TGTGCCAGTGTTTCAGGACAGGGGGCCTACGAGCAGTACTTC	CASVSGQGAYEQYF
NA	TRBD2	TRBJ2-1	TRBV5-1	TGCGCCAGCAGCTTGGCGGGGGGGCCCCTTGTGGAGCAGTTCTTC	CASSLAGGPLVEQFF
medium-sized	TRBD2	TRBJ2-5	TRBV11-2	TGTGCCAGCAGAGGAGGGGGAGAAGCGGGGGGGCCTCTAAAGACCCAGTACTTC	CASRGGGEAGGPLKTQYF
NA	TRBD1	TRBJ1-2	TRBV5-6	TGTGCCAGCAGCTTGGGGCAGGGGGTCAACTATGGCTACACCTTC	CASSLGQGVNYGYTF
NA	NA	TRBJ1-1	TRBV2	TGTGCCAGCAGTGAGAGGGGGACGGTGAACACTGAAGCTTTCTTT	CASSERGTVNTEAFF
NA	NA	TRBJ2-3	TRBV11-2	TGTGCCAGCAGCTTTCTCAGCACAGATACGCAGTATTTT	CASSFLSTDTQYF
NA	NA	TRBJ1-3	TRBV29-1	TGCAGCGTTGTAAACAGGTCCCTCTCTGGAAACACCATATATTTT	CSVVNRSLSGNTIYF
NA	TRBD1	TRBJ2-1	TRBV9	TGTGCCAGCAGCGTACCTTCCCCGGGACAGGGCTACAATGAGCAGTTCTTC	CASSVPSPGQGYNEQFF
NA	NA	TRBJ1-1	TRBV5-6	TGTGCCAGCAGCTCCCGACGCGGAGTTGGCACTGAAGCTTTCTTT	CASSSRRGVGTEAFF
many	TRBD1	TRBJ2-7	TRBV6-5	TGTGCCAGCAGTGGGACAGGGCTACCTTACGAGCAGTACTTC	CASSGTGLPYEQYF
NA	TRBD1	TRBJ2-5	TRBV10-2	TGCGCCAGCAGTCCCTCTCGAGGACAGGGGCAAGAGACCCAGTACTTC	CASSPSRGQGQETQYF
NA	NA	TRBJ2-3	TRBV6-1	TGTGCCAGCACTCGACTAATACTGCGCACAGATACGCAGTATTTT	CASTRLILRTDTQYF
NA	TRBD2	TRBJ2-3	TRBV5-4	TGTGCCAGCAGCTCGGGACTAGCCACAGATACGCAGTATTTT	CASSSGLATDTQYF
few	TRBD2	TRBJ2-1	TRBV10-3	TGTGCCATCAACGATCAGCGGGAAGGTAATGAGCAGTTCTTC	CAINDQREGNEQFF
NA	NA	TRBJ1-5	TRBV25-1	TGTGCCAGCAGTGAATGGGGGGGGAATCAGCCCCAGCATTTT	CASSEWGGNQPQHF
few	NA	TRBJ1-6	TRBV5-8	TGTGCCAGCAGCTTGGTGACAGTGGCTGACTCACCCCTCCACTTT	CASSLVTVADSPLHF
NA	TRBD1	TRBJ2-6	TRBV6-1	TGTGCCAGCAGCGAAAGACAGGGGGATGGGGCCAACGTCCTGACTTTC	CASSERQGDGANVLTF
NA	TRBD1	TRBJ2-5	TRBV5-4	TGTGCCAGCAGCTTACAGACAGGGGGGGAGACCCAGTACTTC	CASSLQTGGETQYF
NA	TRBD1	TRBJ1-2	TRBV19	TGTGCCTCCCAGGGGGTCGCTCGATTTAGTGGCTACACCTTC	CASQGVARFSGYTF
NA	NA	TRBJ2-2	TRBV9	TGTGCCAGCAGCGTAAGGGGGGGCCACACCGGGGAGCTGTTTTTT	CASSVRGGHTGELFF
NA	TRBD1	TRBJ1-1	TRBV10-2	TGCGCCAGCAGCGACAGGGGGCTTAACACTGAAGCTTTCTTT	CASSDRGLNTEAFF